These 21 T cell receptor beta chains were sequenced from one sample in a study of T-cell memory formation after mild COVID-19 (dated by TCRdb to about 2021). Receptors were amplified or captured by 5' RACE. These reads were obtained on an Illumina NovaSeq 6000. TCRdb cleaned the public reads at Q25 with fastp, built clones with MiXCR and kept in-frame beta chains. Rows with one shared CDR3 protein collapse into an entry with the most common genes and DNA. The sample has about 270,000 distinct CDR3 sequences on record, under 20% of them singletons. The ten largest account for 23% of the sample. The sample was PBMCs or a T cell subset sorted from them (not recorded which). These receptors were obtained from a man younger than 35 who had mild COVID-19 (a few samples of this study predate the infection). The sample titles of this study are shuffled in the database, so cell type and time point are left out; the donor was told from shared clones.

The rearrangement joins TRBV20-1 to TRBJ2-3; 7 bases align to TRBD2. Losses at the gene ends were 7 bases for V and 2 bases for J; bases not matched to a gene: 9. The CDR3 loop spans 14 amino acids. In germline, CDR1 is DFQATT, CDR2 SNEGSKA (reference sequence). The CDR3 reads CSEVGGKTTDTQYF. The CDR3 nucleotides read TGCAGTGAGGTGGGGGGGAAGACCACAGATACGCAGTATTTT.

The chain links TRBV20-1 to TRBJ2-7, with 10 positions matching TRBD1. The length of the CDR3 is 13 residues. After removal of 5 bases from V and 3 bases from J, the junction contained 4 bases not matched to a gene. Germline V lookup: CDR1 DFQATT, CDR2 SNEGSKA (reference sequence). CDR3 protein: CSAGRDRGYEQYV. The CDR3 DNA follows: TGCAGTGCTGGCCGGGACAGGGGCTACGAGCAGTACGTC.

In DNA, the CDR3 is TGTGCCAGCAGACCAGGGGCAGGGCCAAATCAGCCCCAGCATTTT. This codes for CASRPGAGPNQPQHF. The chain employs TRBV12-3 or TRBV12-4 and TRBJ1-5; D may be TRBD1 (6 bases). The CDR3 length is 15 residues. With 6 bases removed from V and 4 bases from J, the gap between germline ends came to 16 bases.

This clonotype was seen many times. CDR3: CASSLHRLSGTDTQYF. DNA of the CDR3: TGCGCCAGCAGCCTTCACAGGTTGTCTGGCACAGATACGCAGTATTTT. This sequence joins TRBV4-1 and TRBJ2-3, with D possibly matching TRBD1 (5 bases). The CDR3 is made up of 16 amino acids. Germline lookup yields CDR1 MGHRA and CDR2 YSYEKL. V was cut by 4 bases and J by 1 base, with 15 bases left in between.

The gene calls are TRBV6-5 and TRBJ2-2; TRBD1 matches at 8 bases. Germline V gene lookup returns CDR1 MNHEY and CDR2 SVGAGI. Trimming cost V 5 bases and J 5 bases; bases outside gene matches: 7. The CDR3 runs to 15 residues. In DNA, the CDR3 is TGTGCCAGCAGTAAAGGACAGGGAGAGACCGGGGAGCTGTTTTTT. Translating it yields CASSKGQGETGELFF.

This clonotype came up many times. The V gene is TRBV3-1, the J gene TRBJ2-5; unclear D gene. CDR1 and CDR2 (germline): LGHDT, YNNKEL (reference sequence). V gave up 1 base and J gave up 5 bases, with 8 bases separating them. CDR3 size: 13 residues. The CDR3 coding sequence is TGTGCCAGCAGCCAAGGCCCCCTGGAGACCCAGTACTTC. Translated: CASSQGPLETQYF.

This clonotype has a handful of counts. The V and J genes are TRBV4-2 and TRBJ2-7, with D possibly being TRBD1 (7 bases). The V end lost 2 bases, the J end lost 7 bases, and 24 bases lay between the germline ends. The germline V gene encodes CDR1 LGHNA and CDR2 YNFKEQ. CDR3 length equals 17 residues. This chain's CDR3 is CASSQLRGTAGRIEQYF. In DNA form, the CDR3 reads TGTGCCAGCAGCCAACTCCGGGGGACAGCCGGTAGGATTGAGCAGTACTTC.

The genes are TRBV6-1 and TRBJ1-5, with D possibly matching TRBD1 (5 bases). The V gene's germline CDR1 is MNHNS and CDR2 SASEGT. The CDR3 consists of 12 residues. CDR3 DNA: TGTGCTACCACCATCCAGGGTAGGTCCCAGCATTTT. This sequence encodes CATTIQGRSQHF.

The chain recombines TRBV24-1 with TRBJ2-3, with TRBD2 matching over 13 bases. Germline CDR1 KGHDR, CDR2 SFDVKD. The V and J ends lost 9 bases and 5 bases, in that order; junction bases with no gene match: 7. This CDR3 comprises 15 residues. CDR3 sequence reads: CATGGLAGVIDTQYF. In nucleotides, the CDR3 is TGTGCCACCGGCGGACTAGCGGGGGTGATAGATACGCAGTATTTT.

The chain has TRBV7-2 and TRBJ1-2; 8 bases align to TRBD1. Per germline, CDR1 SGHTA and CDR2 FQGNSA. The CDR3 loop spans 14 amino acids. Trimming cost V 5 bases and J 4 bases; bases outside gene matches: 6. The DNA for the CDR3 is TGTGCCAGCAGCACGCAACAGGGGGTCTATGGCTACACCTTC. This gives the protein CASSTQQGVYGYTF.

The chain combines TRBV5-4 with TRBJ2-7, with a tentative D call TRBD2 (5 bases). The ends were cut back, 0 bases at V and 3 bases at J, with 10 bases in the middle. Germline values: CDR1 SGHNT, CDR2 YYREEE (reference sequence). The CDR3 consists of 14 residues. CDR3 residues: CASSLGAGLYEQYF. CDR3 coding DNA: TGTGCCAGCAGCTTGGGGGCGGGCCTCTACGAGCAGTACTTC.

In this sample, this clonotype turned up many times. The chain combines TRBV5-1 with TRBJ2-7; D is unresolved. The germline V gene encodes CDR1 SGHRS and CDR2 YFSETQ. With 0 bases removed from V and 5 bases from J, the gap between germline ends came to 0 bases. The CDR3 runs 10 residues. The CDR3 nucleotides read TGCGCCAGCAGCTTGGACGAGCAGTACGTC. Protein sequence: CASSLDEQYV.

CDR3: CASRDPSGLYEQYV. CDR3 in DNA: TGTGCCAGCAGGGATCCTAGCGGATTATACGAGCAGTACGTC. The genes are TRBV6-6 and TRBJ2-7, with 7 bases that match TRBD2. The germline V gene has CDR1 MNHNY and CDR2 SVGAGI (reference sequence). V lost 6 bases, J lost 4 bases, and 9 bases stayed unmatched. The CDR3 totals 14 residues.

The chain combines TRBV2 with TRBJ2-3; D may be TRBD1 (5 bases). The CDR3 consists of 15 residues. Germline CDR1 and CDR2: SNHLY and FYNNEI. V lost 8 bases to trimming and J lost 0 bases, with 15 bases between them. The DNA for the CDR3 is TGTGCCAGCCGCCCGGGCGACAGAAGCACAGATACGCAGTATTTT. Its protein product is CASRPGDRSTDTQYF. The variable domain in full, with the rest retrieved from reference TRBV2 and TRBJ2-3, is EPEVTQTPSHQVTQMGQEVILRCVPISNHLYFYWYRQILGQKVEFLVSFYNNEISEKSEIFDDQFSVERPDGSNFTLKIRSTKLEDSAMYFCASRPGDRSTDTQYFGPGTRLTVL.

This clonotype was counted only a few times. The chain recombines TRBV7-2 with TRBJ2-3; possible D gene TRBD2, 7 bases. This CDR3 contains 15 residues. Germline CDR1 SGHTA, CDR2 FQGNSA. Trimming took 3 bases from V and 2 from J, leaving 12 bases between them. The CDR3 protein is CASSFAGATTDTQYF. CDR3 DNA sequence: TGTGCCAGCAGCTTTGCGGGGGCTACCACAGATACGCAGTATTTT.

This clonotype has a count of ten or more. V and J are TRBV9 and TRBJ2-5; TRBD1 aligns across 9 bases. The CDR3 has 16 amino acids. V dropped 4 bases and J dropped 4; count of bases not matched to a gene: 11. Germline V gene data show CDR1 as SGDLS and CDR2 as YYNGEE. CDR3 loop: CASSPTGGGSGETQYF. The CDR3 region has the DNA TGTGCCAGCAGCCCGACAGGGGGAGGTAGCGGAGAGACCCAGTACTTC.

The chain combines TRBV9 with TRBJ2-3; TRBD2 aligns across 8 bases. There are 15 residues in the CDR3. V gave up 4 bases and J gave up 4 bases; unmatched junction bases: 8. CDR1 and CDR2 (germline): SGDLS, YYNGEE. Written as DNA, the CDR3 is TGTGCCAGCAGCTCAAACCCGGGACTAGCAGATACGCAGTATTTT. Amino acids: CASSSNPGLADTQYF.

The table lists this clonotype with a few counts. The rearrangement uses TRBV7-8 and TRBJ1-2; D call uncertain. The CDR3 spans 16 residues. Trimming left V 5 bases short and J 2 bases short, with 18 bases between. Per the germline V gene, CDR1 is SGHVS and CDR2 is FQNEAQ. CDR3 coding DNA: TGTGCCAGCAGCCCAGCAGGCCAGCAATCAAACTATGGCTACACCTTC. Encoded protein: CASSPAGQQSNYGYTF.

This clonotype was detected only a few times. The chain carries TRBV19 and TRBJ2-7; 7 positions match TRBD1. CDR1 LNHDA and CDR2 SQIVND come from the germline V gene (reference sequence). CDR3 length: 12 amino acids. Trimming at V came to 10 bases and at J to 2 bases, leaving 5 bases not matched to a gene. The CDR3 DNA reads TGTGCCACCAGGACAGGTGCCTACGAGCAGTACTTC. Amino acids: CATRTGAYEQYF.

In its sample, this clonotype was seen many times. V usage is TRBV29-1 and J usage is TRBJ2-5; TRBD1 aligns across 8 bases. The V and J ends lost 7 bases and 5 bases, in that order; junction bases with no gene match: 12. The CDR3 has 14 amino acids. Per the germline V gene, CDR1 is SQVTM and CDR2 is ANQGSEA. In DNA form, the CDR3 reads TGCAGCGGGCGGACAGGGACCGCCCTGGAGACCCAGTACTTC. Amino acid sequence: CSGRTGTALETQYF.

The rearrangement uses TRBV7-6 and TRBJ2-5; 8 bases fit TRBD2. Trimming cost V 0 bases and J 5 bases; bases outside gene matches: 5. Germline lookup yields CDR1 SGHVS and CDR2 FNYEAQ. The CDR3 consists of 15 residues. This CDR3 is CASSLALRGEETQYF. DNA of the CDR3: TGTGCCAGCAGCTTAGCCTTGCGGGGGGAGGAGACCCAGTACTTC.